In its sample, the clone carrying this TCR beta chain was seen a few times. From germline, CDR1 is LNHNV and CDR2 YYDKDF (reference sequence). The CDR3 totals 13 residues. V was pared by 2 bases and J by 6 bases, with 8 bases between. Expressed TCRB transcripts were sequenced because the entire RNA isolate underwent reverse transcription. Profiling relied on immunoSEQ multiplex PCR, and the TCRdb table lists in-frame clones only, not all of them. The table lists under 350,000 clones, about 8.5% of them singletons. The source of the sample is a study of beta chain features in type 1 diabetes. Sorted populations all had greater than 98% purity.

V is TRBV15 and J is TRBJ1-5, with D tentatively TRBD1 (5 bases). The sequence came from a woman between 18 and 30 years old in good health. What was sequenced was central memory CD4+ T cells from blood. The CDR3, as DNA: TGTGCCACCAGCAGAAAGGGGTTTCAGCCCCAGCATTTT. Translating it yields CATSRKGFQPQHF.